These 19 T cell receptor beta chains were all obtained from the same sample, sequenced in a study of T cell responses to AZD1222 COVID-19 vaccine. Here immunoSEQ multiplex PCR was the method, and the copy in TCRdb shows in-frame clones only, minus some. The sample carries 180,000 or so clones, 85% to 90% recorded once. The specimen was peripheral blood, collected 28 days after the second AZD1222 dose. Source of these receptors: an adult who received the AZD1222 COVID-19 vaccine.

CDR3 coding DNA: TGTGCCATCAGTGAGTCGACAGGCCAACCTGGCTACACCTTC. This codes for CAISESTGQPGYTF. The chain uses TRBV10-3 and TRBJ1-2; a possible D gene is TRBD1 (6 bases). Germline V gives CDR1 ENHRY, CDR2 SYGVKD. The CDR3 is made up of 14 amino acids. Trimming left V 0 bases short and J 7 bases short, with 12 bases between.

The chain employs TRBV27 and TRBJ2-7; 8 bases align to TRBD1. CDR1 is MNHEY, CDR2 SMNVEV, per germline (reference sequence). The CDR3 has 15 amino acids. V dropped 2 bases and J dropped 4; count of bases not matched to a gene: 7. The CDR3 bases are TGTGCCAGCAGTTTACAGGGGGCAGGCGGGTACGAGCAGTACTTC. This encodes CASSLQGAGGYEQYF.

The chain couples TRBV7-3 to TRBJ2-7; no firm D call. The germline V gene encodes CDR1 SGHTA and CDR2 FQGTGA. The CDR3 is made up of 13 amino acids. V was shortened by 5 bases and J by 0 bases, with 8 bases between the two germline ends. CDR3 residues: CASSDSSSYEQYF. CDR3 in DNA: TGTGCCAGCAGCGATTCCAGCTCCTACGAGCAGTACTTC.

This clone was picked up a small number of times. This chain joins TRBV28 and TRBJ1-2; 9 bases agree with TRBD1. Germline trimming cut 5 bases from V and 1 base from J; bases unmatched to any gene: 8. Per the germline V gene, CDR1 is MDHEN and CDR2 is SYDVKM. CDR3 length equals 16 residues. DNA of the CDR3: TGTGCCAGCAGTCGGGACAGGGTGAGGTTTAACTATGGCTACACCTTC. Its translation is CASSRDRVRFNYGYTF.

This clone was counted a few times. The CDR3 bases are TGTGCCAGCAGCCTGGGACAGGGAGACTATGGCTACACCTTC. Its protein is CASSLGQGDYGYTF. V usage is TRBV9 and J usage is TRBJ1-2; TRBD1 matches 9 bases. The CDR3 is 14 amino acids. Trimming took 4 bases from V and 3 from J; bases not matched to a gene: 4. CDR1 is SGDLS and CDR2 is YYNGEE in the germline V gene.

The CDR3 reads CAQGVTDTQYF. The CDR3 coding sequence is TGTGCCCAGGGGGTCACAGATACGCAGTATTTT. The chain couples TRBV30 to TRBJ2-3, with 7 positions matching TRBD1. This CDR3 is 11 amino acids long. V dropped 8 bases and J dropped 2; count of bases not matched to a gene: 1. The germline V gene has CDR1 GTSNPN and CDR2 SVGIG (reference sequence).

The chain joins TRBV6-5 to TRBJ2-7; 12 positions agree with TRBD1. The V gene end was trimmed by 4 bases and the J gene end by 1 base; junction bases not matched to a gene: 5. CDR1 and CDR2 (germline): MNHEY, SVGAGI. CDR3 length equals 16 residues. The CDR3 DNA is TGTGCCAGCAGTTTCCAGGGACAGGGGGCTTCCTACGAGCAGTACTTC. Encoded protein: CASSFQGQGASYEQYF.

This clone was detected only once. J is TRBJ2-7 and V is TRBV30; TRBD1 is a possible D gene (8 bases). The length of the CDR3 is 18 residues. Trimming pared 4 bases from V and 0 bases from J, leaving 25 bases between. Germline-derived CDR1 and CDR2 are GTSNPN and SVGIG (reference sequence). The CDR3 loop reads CAWNPGQVFPSGSYEQYF. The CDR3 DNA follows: TGTGCCTGGAACCCGGGACAGGTCTTTCCTAGCGGCTCCTACGAGCAGTACTTC. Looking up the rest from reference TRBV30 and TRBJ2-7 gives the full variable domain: SQTIHQWPATLVQPVGSPLSLECTVEGTSNPNLYWYRQAAGRGLQLLFYSVGIGQISSEVPQNLSASRPQDRQFILSSKKLLLSDSGFYLCAWNPGQVFPSGSYEQYFGPGTRLTVT.

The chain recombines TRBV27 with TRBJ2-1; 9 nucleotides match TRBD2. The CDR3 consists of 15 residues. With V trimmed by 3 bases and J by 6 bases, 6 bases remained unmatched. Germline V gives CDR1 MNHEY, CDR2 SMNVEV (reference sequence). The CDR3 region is CASSFSGRPPNEQFF. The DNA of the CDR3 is TGTGCCAGCAGTTTTAGCGGGAGACCCCCCAATGAGCAGTTCTTC.

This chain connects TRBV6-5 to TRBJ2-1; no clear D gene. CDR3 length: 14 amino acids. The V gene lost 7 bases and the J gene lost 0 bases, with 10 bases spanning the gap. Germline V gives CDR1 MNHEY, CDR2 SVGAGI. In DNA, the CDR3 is TGTGCCAGCAATGGCCCGAGCTCCTACAATGAGCAGTTCTTC. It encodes CASNGPSSYNEQFF.

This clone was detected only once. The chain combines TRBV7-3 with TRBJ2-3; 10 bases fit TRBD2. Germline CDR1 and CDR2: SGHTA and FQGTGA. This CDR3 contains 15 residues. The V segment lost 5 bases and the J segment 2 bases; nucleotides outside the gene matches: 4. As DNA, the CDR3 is TGTGCCAGCAGCCCAACTAGCGGGGCCACAGATACGCAGTATTTT. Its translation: CASSPTSGATDTQYF.

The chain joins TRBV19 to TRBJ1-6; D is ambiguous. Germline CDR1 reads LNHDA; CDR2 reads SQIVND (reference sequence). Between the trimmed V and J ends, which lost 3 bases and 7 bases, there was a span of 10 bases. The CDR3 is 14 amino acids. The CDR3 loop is CASSIQSVNSPLHF. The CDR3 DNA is TGTGCCAGTAGTATTCAATCAGTGAATTCACCCCTCCACTTT.

The CDR3 protein is CASSLAGGNTEAFF. As DNA, the CDR3 is TGTGCCAGCAGTTTGGCAGGAGGGAACACTGAAGCTTTCTTT. The genes are TRBV6-5 and TRBJ1-1; no clear D gene. The V gene lost 4 bases and the J gene lost 1 base, with 10 bases spanning the gap. Germline loops: CDR1 MNHEY, CDR2 SVGAGI. CDR3 length: 14 amino acids.

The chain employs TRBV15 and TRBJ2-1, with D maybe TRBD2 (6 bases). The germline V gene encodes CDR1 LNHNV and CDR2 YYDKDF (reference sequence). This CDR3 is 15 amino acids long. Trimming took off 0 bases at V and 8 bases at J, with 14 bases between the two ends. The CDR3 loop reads CATSRENGGLDEQFF. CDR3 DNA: TGTGCCACCAGCAGAGAGAACGGGGGTTTGGATGAGCAGTTCTTC.

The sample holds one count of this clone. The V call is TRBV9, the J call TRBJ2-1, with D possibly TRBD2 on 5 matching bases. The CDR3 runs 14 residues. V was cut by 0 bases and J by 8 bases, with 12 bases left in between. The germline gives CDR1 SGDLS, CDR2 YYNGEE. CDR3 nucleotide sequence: TGTGCCAGCAGCGTAGGCGGGTTATTCGATGAGCAGTTCTTC. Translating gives CASSVGGLFDEQFF.

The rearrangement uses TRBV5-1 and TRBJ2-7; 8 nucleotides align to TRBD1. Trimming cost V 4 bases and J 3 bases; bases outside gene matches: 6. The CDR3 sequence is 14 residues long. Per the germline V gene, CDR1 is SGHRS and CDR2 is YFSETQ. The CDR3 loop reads CASSHTGQGYEQYF. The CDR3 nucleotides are TGCGCCAGCAGCCACACTGGACAGGGCTACGAGCAGTACTTC.

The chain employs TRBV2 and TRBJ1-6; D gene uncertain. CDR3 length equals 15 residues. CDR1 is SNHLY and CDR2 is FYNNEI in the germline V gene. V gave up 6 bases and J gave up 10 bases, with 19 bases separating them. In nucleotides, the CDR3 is TGTGCCAGCAGCATGGGAAAGCTCTTATTCTCACCCCTCCACTTT. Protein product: CASSMGKLLFSPLHF.

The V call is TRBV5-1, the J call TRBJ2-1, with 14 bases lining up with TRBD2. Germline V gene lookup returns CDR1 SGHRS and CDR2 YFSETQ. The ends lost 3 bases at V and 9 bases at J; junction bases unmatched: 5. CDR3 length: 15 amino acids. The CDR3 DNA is TGCGCCAGCAGCTACCGACTAGCGGGAGGGGTTGAGCAGTTCTTC. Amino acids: CASSYRLAGGVEQFF.

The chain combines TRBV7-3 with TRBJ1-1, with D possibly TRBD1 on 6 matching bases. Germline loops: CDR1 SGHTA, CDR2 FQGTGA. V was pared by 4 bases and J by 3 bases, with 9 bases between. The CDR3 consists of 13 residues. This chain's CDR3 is CASSYGGHTEAFF. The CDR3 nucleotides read TGTGCCAGCAGCTACGGGGGGCACACTGAAGCTTTCTTT.